This entry lists 25 T cell receptor beta chains sequenced from one sample in a study of cytomegalovirus exposure and HLA in healthy donors. 13 Jbeta primers and 60 Vbeta primers were used for the PCR. The table came from immunoSEQ multiplex PCR; TCRdb's copy has only in-frame clones and leaves some out. The top ten clones hold approximately 1.4% of a sample with about 150,000 clones, around 74% of them seen once. The material sequenced was PBMCs. These receptors were collected from a man aged 18 to 30 in good health and CMV-seronegative.

This chain links TRBV25-1 with TRBJ2-7; 7 bases are shared with TRBD2. The CDR3 covers 15 residues. The germline V gene has CDR1 MGHDK and CDR2 SYGVNS. The ends lost 3 bases at V and 4 bases at J; junction bases unmatched: 9. The CDR3 region has the DNA TGTGCCAGCAGTGAGGGGGGGACTGCCGTGTACGAGCAGTACTTC. Its protein is CASSEGGTAVYEQYF.

The rearrangement links TRBV5-4 to TRBJ1-6; 7 bases are shared with TRBD1. This CDR3 region has 17 residues. Germline V gives CDR1 SGHNT, CDR2 YYREEE (reference sequence). Germline trimming cut 0 bases from V and 10 bases from J; bases unmatched to any gene: 13. CDR3 region: CASSLGDSPTNGSPLHF. The CDR3 DNA follows: TGTGCCAGCAGCTTGGGGGACAGCCCTACCAACGGGTCACCCCTCCACTTT. The variable domain in full, completed from reference TRBV5-4 and TRBJ1-6, reads ETGVTQSPTHLIKTRGQQVTLRCSSQSGHNTVSWYQQALGQGPQFIFQYYREEENGRGNFPPRFSGLQFPNYSSELNVNALELDDSALYLCASSLGDSPTNGSPLHFGNGTRLTVT.

V is TRBV7-8 and J is TRBJ1-2; D gene unclear. Trimming cost V 1 base and J 8 bases, with 8 bases left between them. The germline V gene has CDR1 SGHVS and CDR2 FQNEAQ. The CDR3 loop spans 12 amino acids. CDR3 loop: CASSLGRGGYTF. In DNA form, the CDR3 reads TGTGCCAGCAGCTTAGGGAGAGGGGGCTACACCTTC.

A word on this clone: Its ends do not fully match the called genes, so a read error is possible. J is TRBJ2-5 and V is TRBV7-2; 7 bases fit TRBD2. In germline, CDR1 is SGHTA, CDR2 FQGNSA. This CDR3 spans 13 amino acids. The CDR3 bases are TGTGCCAGCAGTTTAGGGAGGGGAGAGACCCAGTACTTC. The encoded protein is CASSLGRGETQYF.

This chain joins TRBV5-5 and TRBJ2-7, with D possibly matching TRBD1 (5 bases). Between the trimmed V and J ends, which lost 4 bases and 3 bases, there was a span of 20 bases. The CDR3 covers 16 residues. Germline V gene lookup returns CDR1 SGHKS and CDR2 YYEKEE (reference sequence). CDR3: CASSPAGIGGLYEQYF. The CDR3 region has the DNA TGTGCCAGCAGCCCGGCAGGGATAGGCGGCCTCTACGAGCAGTACTTC.

The chain couples TRBV30 to TRBJ1-1, with a possible D match to TRBD1 (5 bases). This CDR3 comprises 12 residues. CDR1 is GTSNPN, CDR2 SVGIG, per germline (reference sequence). V shed 4 bases and J shed 5 bases, with 11 bases lying between them. CDR3: CAWMVGGTEAFF. For the CDR3, the DNA is TGTGCCTGGATGGTCGGGGGAACTGAAGCTTTCTTT.

This clone showed up just a few times. The chain employs TRBV7-9 and TRBJ1-1; 12 bases are a match to TRBD1. In germline, CDR1 is SEHNR, CDR2 FQNEAQ (reference sequence). The V gene end was trimmed by 5 bases and the J gene end by 4 bases; junction bases not matched to a gene: 5. CDR3 length: 15 amino acids. CDR3 amino acids: CASSAGQGAVTEAFF. The CDR3 DNA reads TGTGCCAGCAGCGCGGGACAGGGGGCCGTCACTGAAGCTTTCTTT. Filled out from reference TRBV7-9 and TRBJ1-1, the complete variable domain reads DTGVSQNPRHKITKRGQNVTFRCDPISEHNRLYWYRQTLGQGPEFLTYFQNEAQLEKSRLLSDRFSAERPKGSFSTLEIQRTEQGDSAMYLCASSAGQGAVTEAFFGQGTRLTVV.

V gene TRBV4-1 combines with J gene TRBJ2-3; 7 positions agree with TRBD2. Germline CDR1 reads MGHRA; CDR2 reads YSYEKL. Trimming cost V 4 bases and J 6 bases; bases outside gene matches: 16. CDR3 length equals 17 residues. The CDR3 sequence: CASSPGLFGLVSDTQYF. Here the CDR3 DNA reads TGCGCCAGCAGCCCGGGACTTTTCGGACTAGTTTCCGATACGCAGTATTTT.

This clone has more than one count but fewer than ten. The J gene is TRBJ1-5, the V gene TRBV5-6, with D perhaps TRBD1 (5 bases). Germline CDR1 reads SGHDT; CDR2 reads YYEEEE. The CDR3 runs to 18 residues. Between the trimmed V and J ends, which lost 5 bases and 1 base, there was a span of 22 bases. Here the CDR3 DNA reads TGTGCCAGCAGACCTCTCGGGGTTCGGAGGGACAGCAATCAGCCCCAGCATTTT. Protein: CASRPLGVRRDSNQPQHF.

This sequence joins TRBV27 and TRBJ2-1, with 8 bases aligning to TRBD2. The CDR3 contains 17 residues. V lost 1 base to trimming and J lost 8 bases; unmatched junction nucleotides: 13. The germline CDR1 and CDR2 sequences are MNHEY and SMNVEV (reference sequence). CDR3 region: CASSLWGVAGMSDEQFF. The CDR3 DNA follows: TGTGCCAGCAGTTTATGGGGGGTAGCGGGAATGAGCGATGAGCAGTTCTTC.

The chain links TRBV9 to TRBJ2-5; TRBD2 matches at 10 bases. The CDR3 has 14 residues. Trimming removed 7 bases from V and 4 bases from J; junction bases left unmatched: 7. Germline CDR1 reads SGDLS; CDR2 reads YYNGEE. This CDR3 reads CASSQGLALETQYF. CDR3 bases: TGTGCCAGCTCACAGGGACTAGCGTTAGAGACCCAGTACTTC.

This clone was recorded a few times. The chain is built from TRBV15 and TRBJ2-2; TRBD2 might be the D (7 bases). This CDR3 has 14 amino acids. The germline V gene encodes CDR1 LNHNV and CDR2 YYDKDF (reference sequence). V shed 5 bases and J shed 5 bases, with 12 bases lying between them. CDR3 in DNA: TGTGCCACCAGCGGGGGGCGGGAGACCGGGGAGCTGTTTTTT. Its protein is CATSGGRETGELFF.

Only one count was recorded for this clone. Distinct nucleotide sequences in the sample also encode this CDR3. The CDR3 spells CASSVEGVAGGHEQFF. CDR3 sequence (DNA): TGTGCCAGCAGCGTAGAGGGGGTAGCGGGAGGCCATGAGCAGTTCTTC. This chain connects TRBV9 to TRBJ2-1, with TRBD2 matching 10 bases. The CDR3 is 16 residues long. Germline V CDR1 and CDR2: SGDLS, YYNGEE. The trim removed 0 bases at V and 8 bases at J, leaving 8 bases unmatched.

The chain combines TRBV10-2 with TRBJ2-3, with D possibly being TRBD2 (5 bases). The CDR3 extends over 15 amino acids. Per the germline V gene, CDR1 is WSHSY and CDR2 is SAAADI. Trimming left V 4 bases short and J 5 bases short, with 16 bases between. The CDR3, as DNA: TGCGCCAGCAGTGGGGCGGGCCCTCAAAGAGATACGCAGTATTTT. Its translation is CASSGAGPQRDTQYF.

The V call is TRBV7-9, the J call TRBJ2-7, with TRBD2 identical over 10 bases. The CDR3 runs to 14 residues. V gave up 2 bases and J gave up 3 bases; unmatched junction bases: 1. Germline values: CDR1 SEHNR, CDR2 FQNEAQ (reference sequence). CDR3 DNA sequence: TGTGCCAGCAGCTTAAAGCGGGAGGGCTACGAGCAGTACTTC. This encodes CASSLKREGYEQYF.

The CDR3, as DNA: TGTGCCAGCAGTTTCAGGGGTTACGAGCAGTACTTC. Translation gives CASSFRGYEQYF. The V call is TRBV27, the J call TRBJ2-7; tentatively, D is TRBD1 (6 bases). The CDR3 has 12 residues. V lost 3 bases, J lost 4 bases, and 7 bases lay in between. Germline V gene sequence: CDR1 MNHEY, CDR2 SMNVEV (reference sequence).

The chain carries TRBV6-5 and TRBJ2-7; 10 bases align to TRBD1. The germline V gene encodes CDR1 MNHEY and CDR2 SVGAGI. The CDR3 is 13 amino acids. V was pared by 6 bases and J by 7 bases, with 6 bases of the junction left unmatched. The CDR3 here is CASSQGQGREQYF. The CDR3 nucleotides read TGTGCCAGCAGCCAGGGACAGGGGAGGGAGCAGTACTTC.

The CDR3 loop is CSVSRGEATEAFF. CDR3 nucleotide sequence: TGCAGCGTTTCCAGGGGCGAGGCGACTGAAGCTTTCTTT. This chain connects TRBV29-1 to TRBJ1-1, with D perhaps matching TRBD1 (6 bases). Trimming took off 5 bases at V and 5 bases at J, with 15 bases between the two ends. Germline values: CDR1 SQVTM, CDR2 ANQGSEA. The CDR3 loop spans 13 amino acids.

This clone showed up just a few times. The genes are TRBV4-3 and TRBJ2-7; D is possibly TRBD2 (6 bases). The germline V gene has CDR1 LGHNA and CDR2 YSLEER. CDR3 length equals 15 residues. The V and J ends lost 4 bases and 1 base respectively, with 14 bases between them. The CDR3: CASSPLTGGSYEQYF. Here the CDR3 DNA reads TGCGCCAGCAGCCCCCTAACCGGGGGTTCCTACGAGCAGTACTTC.

The J gene is TRBJ2-5, the V gene TRBV7-6, with D possibly being TRBD2 (6 bases). Germline assignment: CDR1 SGHVS and CDR2 FNYEAQ. Trimming shortened V by 3 bases and J by 2 bases, and 19 bases separated the two germline ends. The CDR3 is 17 residues long. The CDR3 DNA follows: TGTGCCAGCAGCTTCGTGCCTCGGGAGATGGGGCAAGAGACCCAGTACTTC. Protein product: CASSFVPREMGQETQYF. The variable domain in full, with the rest retrieved from reference TRBV7-6 and TRBJ2-5, is GAGVSQSPRYKVTKRGQDVALRCDPISGHVSLYWYRQALGQGPEFLTYFNYEAQQDKSGLPNDRFSAERPEGSISTLTIQRTEQRDSAMYRCASSFVPREMGQETQYFGPGTRLLVL.

The CDR3 protein is CASSPPGQSYEQYF. The CDR3 DNA is TGTGCCAGCAGCCCCCCGGGACAGTCCTACGAGCAGTACTTC. The chain has TRBV2 and TRBJ2-7; 7 positions match TRBD1. V shed 6 bases and J 1 base; nucleotides not matched to a gene: 6. Per the germline V gene, CDR1 is SNHLY and CDR2 is FYNNEI. This CDR3 spans 14 amino acids. Combining the CDR3 with reference TRBV2 and TRBJ2-7 gives the whole variable domain EPEVTQTPSHQVTQMGQEVILRCVPISNHLYFYWYRQILGQKVEFLVSFYNNEISEKSEIFDDQFSVERPDGSNFTLKIRSTKLEDSAMYFCASSPPGQSYEQYFGPGTRLTVT.

This clone was observed a handful of times. V and J are TRBV5-1 and TRBJ2-3, with 8 bases lining up with TRBD2. The CDR3 runs to 14 residues. V was clipped by 4 bases and J by 2 bases; unmatched bases: 3. Germline V lookup: CDR1 SGHRS, CDR2 YFSETQ. CDR3 region: CASSPLADTDTQYF. CDR3 nucleotide sequence: TGCGCCAGCAGCCCACTAGCGGACACAGATACGCAGTATTTT.

V usage is TRBV6-6 and J usage is TRBJ1-1; D gene ambiguous. Germline CDR1 and CDR2: MNHNY and SVGAGI (reference sequence). This CDR3 contains 13 residues. Trimming shortened V by 4 bases and J by 2 bases, and 8 bases separated the two germline ends. CDR3 loop: CASSSGFNTEAFF. Here the CDR3 DNA reads TGTGCCAGCAGTTCGGGGTTCAACACTGAAGCTTTCTTT.

CDR3 in amino acids: CASSEYGALGLFF. DNA of the CDR3: TGTGCCAGCAGTGAATATGGGGCCTTGGGACTGTTTTTT. V and J are TRBV25-1 and TRBJ1-4; a possible D gene is TRBD1 (5 bases). Looked up from germline, CDR1 is MGHDK and CDR2 is SYGVNS. This CDR3 is 13 amino acids long. The V end was cut by 0 bases, the J end by 13 bases, with 12 bases between.

J is TRBJ1-2 and V is TRBV7-2, with D perhaps matching TRBD1 (6 bases). The germline CDR1 and CDR2 sequences are SGHTA and FQGNSA. V lost 6 bases, J lost 8 bases, and 19 bases lay in between. CDR3 length: 14 residues. The CDR3, as DNA: TGTGCCAGCAGTTCCTCCTGGGGGCCGGAGGGCTACACCTTC. Its protein product is CASSSSWGPEGYTF. The variable domain in full, with the rest retrieved from reference TRBV7-2 and TRBJ1-2, is GAGVSQSPSNKVTEKGKDVELRCDPISGHTALYWYRQSLGQGLEFLIYFQGNSAPDKSGLPSDRFSAERTGGSVSTLTIQRTQQEDSAVYLCASSSSWGPEGYTFGSGTRLTVV.